This TCR beta chain was observed in a study of blood T cell repertoires in COVID-19. The wider study: COVID-19 samples collected from the United States, Italy and Spain covered acute and convalescent phases. Nucleic acid was either cDNA or gDNA, and it came from T cells, B-cell-depleted T cells, or PBMCs.

In the source study's methods: Nucleated cell counts were estimated from reference gene primer amplification. Assay: immunoSEQ multiplex PCR; the TCRdb copy retains only in-frame clones and omits some. V and J calls and clone size are as listed in that table; D and trimming were resolved from the DNA. Of roughly 200,000 clones detected, approximately 80% appear once; the ten largest clones hold 5.5% to 8.5%. The TCR was taken from a man between 60 and 75 years old with acute or convalescent COVID-19. Source material: peripheral blood.

The CDR3 DNA reads TGTGCCAGCAAGAGCGCCCCGGAAGGCAATGAGCAGTTCTTC. It codes for CASKSAPEGNEQFF. The chain carries TRBV2 and TRBJ2-1; D is unresolved. V was pared by 7 bases and J by 6 bases, with 16 bases between. This CDR3 contains 14 residues. In germline, CDR1 is SNHLY, CDR2 FYNNEI. Variable domain in full (rest from reference TRBV2 and TRBJ2-1): EPEVTQTPSHQVTQMGQEVILRCVPISNHLYFYWYRQILGQKVEFLVSFYNNEISEKSEIFDDQFSVERPDGSNFTLKIRSTKLEDSAMYFCASKSAPEGNEQFFGPGTRLTVL.